The rows below give T cell receptor beta chains drawn from one sample of a study of tumor and adjacent non-tumor tissue in lung cancer. MiXCR, run by TCRdb on the multiplex PCR reads, gives a single entry per CDR3 protein. Of 91,000 or so distinct CDR3 sequences in the sample, about 66% were seen once. The sample consisted of lung tumor tissue. These receptor sequences come from a man aged 60 to 75 with non-small cell lung cancer. The CDR3 runs from the conserved cysteine through the conserved F or W. The D gene is left open where the match is weak. Rows may omit the clone size; those that give it use once, few, many or a size class.

abundance: .
v_gene: TRBV6-6
j_gene: TRBJ2-7
d_gene: .
CDR3aa: CTSSYGERLYEQYF
CDR3nt: TGTACCAGCAGTTACGGGGAGCGGCTCTACGAGCAGTACTTC

abundance: .
v_gene: TRBV5-1
j_gene: TRBJ2-5
d_gene: TRBD2
CDR3aa: CASQRTSGGETQYF
CDR3nt: TGCGCCAGCCAGAGGACTAGCGGGGGAGAGACACAGTACTTC

abundance: .
v_gene: TRBV14
j_gene: TRBJ2-3
d_gene: .
CDR3aa: CASSQAQRGNTYTRCF
CDR3nt: TGTGCCAGCAGCCAAGCCCAAAGAGGGAACACATATACGCGGTGTTTC

abundance: .
v_gene: TRBV6-1
j_gene: TRBJ2-7
d_gene: .
CDR3aa: CASSEDGYVQYF
CDR3nt: TGTGCCAGCAGTGAAGACGGCTACGTTCAGTACTTC

abundance: many
v_gene: TRBV29-1
j_gene: TRBJ2-7
d_gene: TRBD2
CDR3aa: CSVGLAGGPNEQYF
CDR3nt: TGCAGCGTCGGACTAGCGGGAGGGCCAAACGAGCAGTACTTC

abundance: .
v_gene: TRBV24-1
j_gene: TRBJ2-7
d_gene: .
CDR3aa: CATSAGSAQSEQYF
CDR3nt: TGTGCCACCTCGGCAGGGTCCGCCCAGAGCGAGCAGTACTTC

abundance: .
v_gene: TRBV29-1
j_gene: TRBJ2-2
d_gene: TRBD2
CDR3aa: CSVLPSGRGTGELFF
CDR3nt: TGCAGCGTACTACCAAGCGGGAGAGGCACCGGGGAGCTGTTTTTT

abundance: many
v_gene: TRBV6-2/TRBV6-3
j_gene: TRBJ1-1
d_gene: .
CDR3aa: CASSYAPHTENTEAFF
CDR3nt: TGTGCCAGCAGTTACGCCCCCCACACAGAGAACACTGAAGCTTTCTTT

abundance: .
v_gene: TRBV29-1
j_gene: TRBJ1-2
d_gene: .
CDR3aa: CCIEVGEGGYTF
CDR3nt: TGCTGCATTGAAGTAGGGGAAGGTGGCTACACCTTC

abundance: .
v_gene: TRBV6-2/TRBV6-3
j_gene: TRBJ2-7
d_gene: .
CDR3aa: CASNSAGRGGVEQYF
CDR3nt: TGTGCCAGTAACTCGGCCGGGAGAGGGGGCGTCGAGCAGTACTTC

abundance: .
v_gene: TRBV20-1
j_gene: TRBJ2-4
d_gene: .
CDR3aa: CSAMDSSKSIQYF
CDR3nt: TGCAGTGCTATGGACAGTTCGAAGAGCATTCAGTACTTC

abundance: .
v_gene: TRBV5-5
j_gene: TRBJ2-3
d_gene: TRBD2
CDR3aa: CASSWNLAGYTDTQYF
CDR3nt: TGTGCCAGCAGCTGGAATCTAGCGGGGTACACAGATACGCAGTATTTT

abundance: many
v_gene: TRBV6-5
j_gene: TRBJ2-2
d_gene: .
CDR3aa: CASSLEGGDTGELFF
CDR3nt: TGTGCCAGCTCCTTAGAGGGGGGGGACACCGGGGAGCTGTTTTTT

abundance: many
v_gene: TRBV5-6
j_gene: TRBJ1-2
d_gene: .
CDR3aa: CASRRPNYGYTF
CDR3nt: TGTGCCAGCAGGAGGCCGAACTATGGCTACACCTTC

abundance: once
v_gene: TRBV6-5
j_gene: TRBJ1-1
d_gene: .
CDR3aa: CGSSQATGNTEAFF
CDR3nt: TGTGGCAGCAGTCAGGCGACAGGGAACACTGAAGCTTTCTTT

abundance: .
v_gene: TRBV6-1
j_gene: TRBJ2-1
d_gene: .
CDR3aa: CASSEASGEEVQFF
CDR3nt: TGTGCCAGCAGTGAAGCGTCAGGGGAAGAGGTGCAGTTCTTC

abundance: .
v_gene: TRBV5-6
j_gene: TRBJ1-3
d_gene: .
CDR3aa: CASSSAGKTGNTIYF
CDR3nt: TGTGCCAGCAGCTCGGCGGGTAAAACTGGAAACACCATATATTTT

abundance: .
v_gene: TRBV5-1
j_gene: TRBJ2-7
d_gene: .
CDR3aa: CASSTGDGTQYELYF
CDR3nt: TGCGCCAGCAGCACTGGGGACGGTACACAGTACGAGCTGTACTTC

abundance: many
v_gene: TRBV12-3/TRBV12-4
j_gene: TRBJ2-3
d_gene: .
CDR3aa: CASNYGTFVASTDTQYF
CDR3nt: TGTGCCAGCAATTACGGGACTTTTGTGGCTAGCACAGATACGCAGTATTTT

abundance: .
v_gene: TRBV11-3
j_gene: TRBJ2-7
d_gene: .
CDR3aa: CASSLDETSSYEQYF
CDR3nt: TGCGCCAGCAGCTTAGACGAGACAAGCTCCTATGAGCAGTACTTC

abundance: .
v_gene: TRBV12-3/TRBV12-4
j_gene: TRBJ2-7
d_gene: .
CDR3aa: CASEAREAGEQYF
CDR3nt: TGTGCCAGTGAAGCCAGGGAGGCAGGGGAGCAGTACTTC

abundance: many
v_gene: TRBV13
j_gene: TRBJ2-1
d_gene: .
CDR3aa: CASSPPGGYNEQFF
CDR3nt: TGTGCCAGCAGCCCGCCCGGAGGTTACAATGAGCAGTTCTTC

abundance: .
v_gene: TRBV20-1
j_gene: TRBJ2-1
d_gene: .
CDR3aa: CRVHGQSYNEQFF
CDR3nt: TGCAGGGTGCACGGACAGAGTTACAATGAGCAGTTCTTC

abundance: .
v_gene: TRBV5-1
j_gene: TRBJ2-1
d_gene: .
CDR3aa: CSSSFEGLDEQFF
CDR3nt: TGCTCCAGCAGTTTTGAGGGGCTAGATGAGCAGTTCTTC

abundance: .
v_gene: TRBV11-2
j_gene: TRBJ2-1
d_gene: .
CDR3aa: CASTLSTTLYNEQFF
CDR3nt: TGTGCCAGCACCTTAAGCACTACTCTTTACAATGAGCAGTTTTTC

abundance: once
v_gene: TRBV11-3
j_gene: TRBJ2-3
d_gene: .
CDR3aa: CASSLDPAGTDMQYF
CDR3nt: TGTGCCAGCAGCCTAGATCCCGCCGGTACAGATATGCAGTATTTC

abundance: many
v_gene: TRBV6-5
j_gene: TRBJ2-5
d_gene: .
CDR3aa: CASSYSTARETQYF
CDR3nt: TGTGCCAGCAGTTACTCGACAGCCAGGGAGACCCAGTACTTC

abundance: few
v_gene: TRBV4-1
j_gene: TRBJ2-6
d_gene: .
CDR3aa: CASSQDDTFGANVLTF
CDR3nt: TGCGCCAGCAGCCAAGATGACACGTTTGGGGCCAACGTCCTGACCTTC

abundance: .
v_gene: TRBV6-5
j_gene: TRBJ2-5
d_gene: .
CDR3aa: CACSYSETKETQYF
CDR3nt: TGTGCCTGCAGTTACTCCGAGACTAAAGAGACCCAGTACTTC

abundance: .
v_gene: TRBV4-2
j_gene: TRBJ2-1
d_gene: TRBD2
CDR3aa: CASSQDVAGEYSKQFF
CDR3nt: TGTGCCAGCAGCCAAGATGTGGCGGGAGAGTACAGTAAGCAGTTCTTC

abundance: .
v_gene: TRBV6-6
j_gene: TRBJ2-3
d_gene: .
CDR3aa: CASSYEEDSSYTGTQYF
CDR3nt: TGTGCCAGCAGTTACGAGGAGGACAGTTCCTACACAGGTACGCAGTATTTT

abundance: .
v_gene: TRBV28
j_gene: TRBJ1-1
d_gene: .
CDR3aa: CASSLRSGQERAFF
CDR3nt: TGTGCCAGCAGTTTAAGGAGCGGACAAGAGCGGGCTTTCTTT

abundance: .
v_gene: TRBV6-1
j_gene: TRBJ1-5
d_gene: TRBD1
CDR3aa: CASSEQGANQSRHF
CDR3nt: TGTGCCAGCAGTGAACAGGGGGCCAATCAGTCCCGGCATTTT

abundance: many
v_gene: TRBV6-5
j_gene: TRBJ2-6
d_gene: .
CDR3aa: CASSLGGAGANVLTF
CDR3nt: TGTGCCAGCAGTTTGGGGGGCGCTGGGGCCAACGTCCTGACTTTC

abundance: .
v_gene: TRBV14
j_gene: TRBJ2-3
d_gene: .
CDR3aa: CASTQSEAYTQYF
CDR3nt: TGTGCCAGCACACAAAGCGAGGCGTATACGCAGTATTTT

abundance: .
v_gene: TRBV10-2
j_gene: TRBJ1-4
d_gene: TRBD1
CDR3aa: CASTRTGGEKLFF
CDR3nt: TGCGCCAGCACTAGGACAGGGGGCGAAAAACTGTTTTTT

abundance: many
v_gene: TRBV5-4
j_gene: TRBJ2-3
d_gene: .
CDR3aa: CASSLVKRYTQYF
CDR3nt: TGTGCCAGCAGCTTGGTTAAGCGGTATACGCAGTATTTT

abundance: many
v_gene: TRBV6-6
j_gene: TRBJ1-1
d_gene: TRBD1
CDR3aa: CAISDRGNTEAFF
CDR3nt: TGTGCCATCTCCGACAGGGGGAACACTGAAGCTTTCTTT

abundance: .
v_gene: TRBV4-3
j_gene: TRBJ2-7
d_gene: .
CDR3aa: CVSSQDLGDYEQYF
CDR3nt: TGCGTCAGCAGCCAAGATTTGGGTGACTACGAACAGTACTTC

abundance: .
v_gene: TRBV11-1
j_gene: TRBJ2-5
d_gene: TRBD2
CDR3aa: CASSLGLAGGGQETQYF
CDR3nt: TGTGCCAGCAGCCTCGGACTAGCGGGAGGAGGCCAAGAGACCCAGTACTTC

abundance: .
v_gene: TRBV25-1
j_gene: TRBJ2-1
d_gene: .
CDR3aa: CASSVLRNEQFF
CDR3nt: TGTGCCAGCAGTGTCCTTAGAAATGAGCAGTTCTTC

abundance: .
v_gene: TRBV4-3
j_gene: TRBJ1-4
d_gene: .
CDR3aa: CASRISTGSRGEKLFF
CDR3nt: TGCGCCAGCCGCATTAGCACCGGGTCGAGGGGTGAAAAACTGTTTTTT

abundance: .
v_gene: TRBV6-5
j_gene: TRBJ1-5
d_gene: .
CDR3aa: CASSYSITEDQSQRF
CDR3nt: TGTGCCAGCAGTTACTCGATAACAGAAGATCAGTCCCAGCGTTTT

abundance: .
v_gene: TRBV4-1
j_gene: TRBJ2-1
d_gene: .
CDR3aa: CTSSQVEGRTNNEQFF
CDR3nt: TGCACGAGCAGCCAAGTTGAAGGGCGAACGAACAATGAGCAGTTCTTC

abundance: .
v_gene: TRBV5-1
j_gene: TRBJ1-1
d_gene: TRBD1
CDR3aa: CASSLDGQGATDAFF
CDR3nt: TGCGCCAGCAGCCTAGACGGACAGGGTGCGACTGATGCTTTCTTT

abundance: many
v_gene: TRBV20-1
j_gene: TRBJ2-7
d_gene: .
CDR3aa: CSARGSLVGEQYF
CDR3nt: TGCAGTGCTAGGGGGAGTCTAGTTGGCGAGCAGTACTTC

abundance: .
v_gene: TRBV7-9
j_gene: TRBJ2-3
d_gene: TRBD1
CDR3aa: CASSGTGVTDTQYF
CDR3nt: TGTGCCAGCAGTGGGACAGGGGTCACAGATACGCAGTATTTT

abundance: .
v_gene: TRBV28
j_gene: TRBJ2-3
d_gene: .
CDR3aa: CATRLSADTQYF
CDR3nt: TGTGCCACCCGCCTAAGCGCAGATACGCAATATTTT

abundance: .
v_gene: TRBV4-2
j_gene: TRBJ2-2
d_gene: .
CDR3aa: CAGSQQIGESITGELFF
CDR3nt: TGTGCCGGCAGCCAACAAATAGGAGAATCGATCACCGGGGAGCTGTTTTTT

abundance: .
v_gene: TRBV14
j_gene: TRBJ1-1
d_gene: .
CDR3aa: CVSESTVDGGSAEAFF
CDR3nt: TGTGTCAGCGAATCAACAGTCGACGGGGGGAGCGCTGAAGCTTTCTTT

abundance: .
v_gene: TRBV6-5
j_gene: TRBJ2-3
d_gene: TRBD2
CDR3aa: CASWDLGGTSGKRTDMQYF
CDR3nt: TGTGCCAGCTGGGATCTGGGCGGGACTAGCGGGAAGAGGACAGATATGCAGTATTTT